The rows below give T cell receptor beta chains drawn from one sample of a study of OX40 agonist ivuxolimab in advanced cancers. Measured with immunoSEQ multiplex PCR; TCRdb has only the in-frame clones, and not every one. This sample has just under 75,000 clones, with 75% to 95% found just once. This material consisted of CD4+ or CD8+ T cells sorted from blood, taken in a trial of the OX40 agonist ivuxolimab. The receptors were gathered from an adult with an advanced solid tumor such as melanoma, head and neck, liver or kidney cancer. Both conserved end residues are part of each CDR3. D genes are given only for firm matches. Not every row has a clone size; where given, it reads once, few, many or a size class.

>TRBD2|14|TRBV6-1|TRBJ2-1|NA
TGTGCCAGCAGCTGGACTAGCGGGAATAATGAGCAGTTCTTC
CASSWTSGNNEQFF
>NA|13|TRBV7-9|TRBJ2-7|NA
TGTGCCAGCAGCCCTCAGGTTATAGTCGAGCAGTACTTC
CASSPQVIVEQYF
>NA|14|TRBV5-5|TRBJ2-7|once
TGTGCCAGCAGCTTTTCTCGGGGACCCTACGAGCAGTACTTC
CASSFSRGPYEQYF
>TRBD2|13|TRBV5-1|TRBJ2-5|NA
TGCGCCAGCAGACCAGCGGGAGAAGAGACCCAGTACTTC
CASRPAGEETQYF
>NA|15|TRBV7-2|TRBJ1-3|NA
TGTGCCAGCAGCTTAATGTCGCAAAGGGGAAACACCATATATTTT
CASSLMSQRGNTIYF
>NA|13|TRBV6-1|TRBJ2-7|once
TGTGCCATCCGCCGGGAAGGACTCTACGAGCAGTACTTC
CAIRREGLYEQYF
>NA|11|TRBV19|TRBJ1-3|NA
TGTGCCACCCTAGTCGGAAACACCATATATTTT
CATLVGNTIYF
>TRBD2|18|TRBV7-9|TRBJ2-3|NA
TGTGCCAGCAGCTTAGATACTAGCGGGATGGCGGGCACAGATACGCAGTATTTT
CASSLDTSGMAGTDTQYF
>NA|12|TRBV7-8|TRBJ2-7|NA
TGTGCCAGCAGATCTAGATTGGGGGAGCAGTACTTC
CASRSRLGEQYF
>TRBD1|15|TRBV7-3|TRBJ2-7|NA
TGTGCCAGCAGCCCATCCGGGGACAGAGCCTACGAGCAGTACTTC
CASSPSGDRAYEQYF
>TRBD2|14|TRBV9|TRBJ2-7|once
TGTGCCAGCAGCGTACTAGCGGGACCCTACGAGCAGTACTTC
CASSVLAGPYEQYF
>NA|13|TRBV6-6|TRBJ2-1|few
TGTGCCAGCAGCTCCGGGCCCAACAATGAGCAGTTCTTC
CASSSGPNNEQFF
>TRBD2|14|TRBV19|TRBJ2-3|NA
TGTGCCAGTAAACTAGCGGAGAGCACAGATACGCAGTATTTT
CASKLAESTDTQYF
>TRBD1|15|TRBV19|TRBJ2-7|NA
TGTGCCAGTAGTATTCCGGGACAGGGGTCCTACGAGCAGTACTTC
CASSIPGQGSYEQYF
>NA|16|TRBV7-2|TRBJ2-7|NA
TGTGCCAGCAGCCATGGCGGCGGGATGGCACAGAGTGAGCAGTACTTC
CASSHGGGMAQSEQYF
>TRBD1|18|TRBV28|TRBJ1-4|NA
TGTGCCAGCAGTTTGGTCAGGGGGAGTCCCCCGACTAATGAAAAACTGTTTTTT
CASSLVRGSPPTNEKLFF
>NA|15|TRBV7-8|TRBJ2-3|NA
TGTGCCAGCAGCTCCTACAGGGGGGGGACAGATACGCAGTATTTT
CASSSYRGGTDTQYF
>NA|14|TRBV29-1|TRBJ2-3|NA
TGCAGCGTTGAAGAGGCAGGGGGGCCAGATACGCAGTATTTT
CSVEEAGGPDTQYF
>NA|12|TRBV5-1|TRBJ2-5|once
TGCGCCAGCAGCTTGATTCGAGAGACCCAGTACTTC
CASSLIRETQYF
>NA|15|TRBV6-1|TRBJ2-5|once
TGTGCCAGCAGTGCCCGCTCGGTAGGGAAAGAGACCCAGTACTTC
CASSARSVGKETQYF
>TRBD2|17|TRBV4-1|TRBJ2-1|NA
TGCGCCAGCAGCCAAGAAGGGACTAGCGGGACTCACAATGAGCAGTTCTTC
CASSQEGTSGTHNEQFF
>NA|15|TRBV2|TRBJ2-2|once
TGTGCCAGCAGTGGATTGCTAGCGAACACCGGGGAGCTGTTTTTT
CASSGLLANTGELFF
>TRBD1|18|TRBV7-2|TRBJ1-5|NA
TGTGCCAGCAGCCCGCGGGGACAGCCTTATTATAGCAATCAGCCCCAGCATTTT
CASSPRGQPYYSNQPQHF
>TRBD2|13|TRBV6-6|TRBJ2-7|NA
TGTGCCAGCAGTTACAGGCTAGCGGACGAGCAGTACTTC
CASSYRLADEQYF
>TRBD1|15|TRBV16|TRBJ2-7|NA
TGTGCCAGCAGCCAATGGTTAGGGGGCGCCTACGAGCAGTACTTC
CASSQWLGGAYEQYF
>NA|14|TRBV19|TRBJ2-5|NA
TGTGCCAGTAGTATCAGGGTGGGTCAAGAGACCCAGTACTTC
CASSIRVGQETQYF
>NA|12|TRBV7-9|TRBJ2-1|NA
TGTGCCAGCAGCCCTCCTCGGGGTGAGCAGTTCTTC
CASSPPRGEQFF
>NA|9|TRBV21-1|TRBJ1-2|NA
TGTGCCAGCAGCATTCGATGCACCTTC
CASSIRCTF
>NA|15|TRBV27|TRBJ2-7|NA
TGTGCCAGCAGCATATCAGGGGTCCGCTCCTACGAGCAGTACTTC
CASSISGVRSYEQYF
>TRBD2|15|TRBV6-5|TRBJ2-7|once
TGTGCCAGCAGTTACTCACGGGAGGGACCCTACGAGCAGTACTTC
CASSYSREGPYEQYF
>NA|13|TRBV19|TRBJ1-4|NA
TGTGCCAGTAGTACAGGGTGGGGTGAAAAACTGTTTTTT
CASSTGWGEKLFF
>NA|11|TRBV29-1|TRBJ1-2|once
TGCAGCGCCCGCGAGTCATATGGCTACACCTTC
CSARESYGYTF
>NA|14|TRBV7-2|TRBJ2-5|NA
TGTGCCAGCAGGCCCCGGGCCACACAAGAGACCCAGTACTTC
CASRPRATQETQYF